Below, one TCR beta chain is given with its context. The protocol was immunoSEQ multiplex PCR, while the TCRdb copy is restricted to in-frame clones and leaves out a portion. The table has 150,000 to 200,000 clones, approximately 82% seen once. The data stem from a study of blood T cell repertoires in COVID-19. Germline CDR1 is SGHRS and CDR2 is YFSETQ. Deletions cut 0 bases from V and 5 bases from J, with 8 bases between. The CDR3 is 13 amino acids. This sequence was found in a woman between 50 and 59 years old in a cohort exposed to, infected with or recovered from COVID-19 (not recorded which). Sequencing was performed on PBMCs or T cells enriched from blood (not recorded which). The V and J genes are TRBV5-1 and TRBJ1-1, with no clear D. The CDR3 DNA is TGCGCCAGCAGCTTGGACATGGCAACTGAAGCTTTCTTT. The encoded protein is CASSLDMATEAFF. Full variable domain (remainder filled in from reference TRBV5-1 and TRBJ1-1): KAGVTQTPRYLIKTRGQQVTLSCSPISGHRSVSWYQQTPGQGLQFLFEYFSETQRNKGNFPGRFSGRQFSNSRSEMNVSTLELGDSALYLCASSLDMATEAFFGQGTRLTVV.